These T cell receptor beta chains were read from a single sample in a study of shared clonotypes between healthy human individuals. TCRdb keeps only in-frame clones here, not all; method: immunoSEQ multiplex PCR. The top ten hold approximately 1.1% of the sample, which has about 1.5 million clones, approximately 97% seen once. Sequences were obtained from naive CD4+ T cells sorted from blood. These TCRs come from a man aged 25-45 years in good health. Each CDR3 is given with its conserved first and last residue. The order of the fields is clone size, J gene, V gene, D gene, CDR3 DNA, CDR3 protein. A D gene is named only where the DNA matches it firmly. Some rows mark clone size as missing; the rest say once, few, many or name a class of expanded clone.

abundance: .; j_gene: TRBJ2-3; v_gene: TRBV20-1; d_gene: .; CDR3nt: TGCAGTGGGCCCCGCACAGATACGCAGTATTTT; CDR3aa: CSGPRTDTQYF
abundance: .; j_gene: TRBJ2-5; v_gene: TRBV5-1; d_gene: .; CDR3nt: TGCGCCAGCAGCTTGGGGCCGTCTGGAGAGACCCAGTACTTC; CDR3aa: CASSLGPSGETQYF
abundance: .; j_gene: TRBJ2-5; v_gene: TRBV11-2; d_gene: .; CDR3nt: TGTGCCAGCAGCTCCGGACCAGAGACCCAGTACTTC; CDR3aa: CASSSGPETQYF
abundance: .; j_gene: TRBJ2-7; v_gene: TRBV18; d_gene: .; CDR3nt: TGTGCCAGCTCACCGACGGACATTGACCACGAGCAGTACTTC; CDR3aa: CASSPTDIDHEQYF
abundance: .; j_gene: TRBJ2-5; v_gene: TRBV19; d_gene: TRBD1; CDR3nt: TGTGCCAGTAGTACGACAGGGGGCGAGCAGACCCAGTACTTC; CDR3aa: CASSTTGGEQTQYF
abundance: .; j_gene: TRBJ2-1; v_gene: TRBV30; d_gene: TRBD2; CDR3nt: TGTGCCTGGAGTGTACCCCCCCCGCTAGCGGGAGTGGGTGAGCAGTTCTTC; CDR3aa: CAWSVPPPLAGVGEQFF
abundance: .; j_gene: TRBJ2-7; v_gene: TRBV6-1; d_gene: .; CDR3nt: TGTGCCAGCAACAGCTACGAGCAGTACTTC; CDR3aa: CASNSYEQYF
abundance: .; j_gene: TRBJ2-7; v_gene: TRBV6-5; d_gene: .; CDR3nt: TGTGCCAGCAGTTACGACGGCTACGAGCAGTACTTC; CDR3aa: CASSYDGYEQYF
abundance: .; j_gene: TRBJ2-3; v_gene: TRBV4-3; d_gene: .; CDR3nt: TGCGCCAGCAGCCAAGAAGACAGGCGTGGCACAGATACGCAGTATTTT; CDR3aa: CASSQEDRRGTDTQYF
abundance: .; j_gene: TRBJ2-3; v_gene: TRBV27; d_gene: TRBD2; CDR3nt: TGTGCCAGCAGTTTCAGGACTAGCGGGAGGGCCATGGGTACAGATACGCAGTATTTT; CDR3aa: CASSFRTSGRAMGTDTQYF
abundance: .; j_gene: TRBJ1-5; v_gene: TRBV18; d_gene: .; CDR3nt: TGTGCCAGCCGAGAAGGTGGATGGGGCAATCAGCCCCAGCATTTT; CDR3aa: CASREGGWGNQPQHF
abundance: .; j_gene: TRBJ1-5; v_gene: TRBV5-1; d_gene: .; CDR3nt: TGCGCCAGCAGCTCCCCTACCCAGCATTTT; CDR3aa: CASSSPTQHF
abundance: .; j_gene: TRBJ2-1; v_gene: TRBV6-1; d_gene: .; CDR3nt: TGTGCCAGCAGTGAAGCAAGGGTCGGGTATAACAATGAGCAGTTCTTC; CDR3aa: CASSEARVGYNNEQFF
abundance: .; j_gene: TRBJ2-2; v_gene: TRBV9; d_gene: .; CDR3nt: TGTGCCAGCAGCGTAGGGGTCCGCACCGGGGAGCTGTTTTTT; CDR3aa: CASSVGVRTGELFF
abundance: .; j_gene: TRBJ2-1; v_gene: TRBV7-2; d_gene: TRBD2; CDR3nt: TGTGCCAGCAGCTTAGCAGGGGCGGGAGTTAACAATGAGCAGTTCTTC; CDR3aa: CASSLAGAGVNNEQFF
abundance: .; j_gene: TRBJ2-3; v_gene: TRBV11-2; d_gene: .; CDR3nt: TGTGCCAGCAGCTTATCTACCGTTGAAGATACGCAGTATTTT; CDR3aa: CASSLSTVEDTQYF
abundance: .; j_gene: TRBJ2-1; v_gene: TRBV5-1; d_gene: TRBD1; CDR3nt: TGCGCCAGCAGCTTGGAGCTGACAGGGAGTGGGAGTGAGCAGTTCTTC; CDR3aa: CASSLELTGSGSEQFF
abundance: .; j_gene: TRBJ2-1; v_gene: TRBV15; d_gene: TRBD1; CDR3nt: TGTGCCACCAGCAGATTCCGCGAGGGGGCAAGTGAGCAGTTCTTC; CDR3aa: CATSRFREGASEQFF
abundance: .; j_gene: TRBJ2-5; v_gene: TRBV18; d_gene: .; CDR3nt: TGTGCCAGCTCACCACCGACTCGCAGGGAGACCCAGTACTTC; CDR3aa: CASSPPTRRETQYF
abundance: once; j_gene: TRBJ2-5; v_gene: TRBV5-1; d_gene: .; CDR3nt: TGCGCCAGCAGCTTGGATCCCTCACACGGGGAGACCCAGTACTTC; CDR3aa: CASSLDPSHGETQYF
abundance: .; j_gene: TRBJ2-1; v_gene: TRBV29-1; d_gene: .; CDR3nt: TGCAGCGTTGGGGACCAGCAGTTCTTC; CDR3aa: CSVGDQQFF
abundance: .; j_gene: TRBJ2-2; v_gene: TRBV6-5; d_gene: .; CDR3nt: TGTGCCAGCAGAATTAGGACGGCGAACACCGGGGAGCTGTTTTTT; CDR3aa: CASRIRTANTGELFF
abundance: few; j_gene: TRBJ2-4; v_gene: TRBV7-2; d_gene: .; CDR3nt: TGTGCCAGCAGCTTAACGGGAGCCAAAAACATTCAGTACTTC; CDR3aa: CASSLTGAKNIQYF
abundance: .; j_gene: TRBJ2-7; v_gene: TRBV4-1; d_gene: .; CDR3nt: TGCGCCAGCAGCCAGACTAGTCCCCGGGAAGACTACGAGCAGTACTTC; CDR3aa: CASSQTSPREDYEQYF
abundance: .; j_gene: TRBJ2-7; v_gene: TRBV11-1; d_gene: .; CDR3nt: TGTGCCAGCAGCCCACGCCGCAGGGGCAACGAGCAGTACTTC; CDR3aa: CASSPRRRGNEQYF
abundance: .; j_gene: TRBJ2-5; v_gene: TRBV27; d_gene: .; CDR3nt: TGTGCCAGCAGTTTGTTGGGGGCGCAGGAGACCCAGTACTTC; CDR3aa: CASSLLGAQETQYF
abundance: .; j_gene: TRBJ2-7; v_gene: TRBV30; d_gene: .; CDR3nt: TGTGCCTGGAGTGTATTCCCCCCCTTCGACGGGGTTAAAAACGAGCAGTACTTC; CDR3aa: CAWSVFPPFDGVKNEQYF
abundance: .; j_gene: TRBJ2-6; v_gene: TRBV4-3; d_gene: TRBD1; CDR3nt: TGCGCCAGCAGCCAGACAGGGAGCTCTGGGGCCAACGTCCTGACTTTC; CDR3aa: CASSQTGSSGANVLTF
abundance: .; j_gene: TRBJ2-2; v_gene: TRBV7-7; d_gene: .; CDR3nt: TGTGCTAGCAGCTTGTCCGGGGTAAACACCGGGGAGCTGTTTTTT; CDR3aa: CASSLSGVNTGELFF
abundance: .; j_gene: TRBJ2-5; v_gene: TRBV7-9; d_gene: TRBD2; CDR3nt: TGTGCCAGCAGTCCTGGGGGGACTAACACGGAGACCCAGTACTTC; CDR3aa: CASSPGGTNTETQYF
abundance: .; j_gene: TRBJ2-2; v_gene: TRBV5-4; d_gene: .; CDR3nt: TGTGCCAGCAGCCAACATCAGCTGAACACCGGGGAGCTGTTTTTT; CDR3aa: CASSQHQLNTGELFF
abundance: .; j_gene: TRBJ2-7; v_gene: TRBV7-9; d_gene: TRBD2; CDR3nt: TGTGCCAGCAGCTTACGGGACTATCATGGGTACGAGCAGTACTTC; CDR3aa: CASSLRDYHGYEQYF
abundance: .; j_gene: TRBJ1-5; v_gene: TRBV29-1; d_gene: .; CDR3nt: TGCAGCGTTGCCCCGGCAGGGAGGGTTCGTGGGCCCCAGCATTTT; CDR3aa: CSVAPAGRVRGPQHF
abundance: .; j_gene: TRBJ1-5; v_gene: TRBV28; d_gene: .; CDR3nt: TGTGCCAGCAGCCTACTTGGCAGAAGTAATCAGCCCCAGCATTTT; CDR3aa: CASSLLGRSNQPQHF
abundance: .; j_gene: TRBJ2-3; v_gene: TRBV7-9; d_gene: .; CDR3nt: TGTGCCAGCTTGGAAGCGGCCACAGATACGCAGTATTTT; CDR3aa: CASLEAATDTQYF
abundance: .; j_gene: TRBJ2-7; v_gene: TRBV7-9; d_gene: TRBD2; CDR3nt: TGTGCCAGCAGCCCACGGGCGGGACAAGGGACTAGCGGGTCCTACGAGCAGTACTTC; CDR3aa: CASSPRAGQGTSGSYEQYF
abundance: .; j_gene: TRBJ2-5; v_gene: TRBV9; d_gene: .; CDR3nt: TGTGCCAGCAGCGTAGGAGGGGGAGATCAAGAGACCCAGTACTTC; CDR3aa: CASSVGGGDQETQYF
abundance: .; j_gene: TRBJ2-3; v_gene: TRBV5-1; d_gene: TRBD2; CDR3nt: TGCGCCAGCAGCTTAGGACTAGCGGCTAGCACAGATACGCAGTATTTT; CDR3aa: CASSLGLAASTDTQYF
abundance: once; j_gene: TRBJ2-1; v_gene: TRBV7-6; d_gene: TRBD2; CDR3nt: TGTGCCAGCAGCCCCGGGACTAGCGGGAGCTATGAGCAGTTCTTC; CDR3aa: CASSPGTSGSYEQFF
abundance: .; j_gene: TRBJ2-7; v_gene: TRBV7-2; d_gene: .; CDR3nt: TGTGCCAGCACCCCCACAGGCCGGGAGCAGTACTTC; CDR3aa: CASTPTGREQYF
abundance: .; j_gene: TRBJ2-7; v_gene: TRBV28; d_gene: .; CDR3nt: TGTGCCAGCAATAATCCAATAGCGTCCGAGCAGTACTTC; CDR3aa: CASNNPIASEQYF
abundance: .; j_gene: TRBJ1-1; v_gene: TRBV11-3; d_gene: .; CDR3nt: TGTGCCAGCGGCCTTAATATGGGGGTCCCCTGTGAAGCTTTCTTT; CDR3aa: CASGLNMGVPCEAFF
abundance: .; j_gene: TRBJ1-4; v_gene: TRBV5-4; d_gene: TRBD1; CDR3nt: TGTGCCAGCAGCGCCCGGGACAGGGGAGATGAAAAACTGTTTTTT; CDR3aa: CASSARDRGDEKLFF
abundance: .; j_gene: TRBJ1-1; v_gene: TRBV6-4; d_gene: .; CDR3nt: TGTGCCAGCAGGATACAGGGTACGAACACTGAAGCTTTCTTT; CDR3aa: CASRIQGTNTEAFF
abundance: few; j_gene: TRBJ2-7; v_gene: TRBV4-2; d_gene: TRBD2; CDR3nt: TGTGCCAGCAGCCAGGATAGCGGGAGCCCTTCCTACGAGCAGTACTTC; CDR3aa: CASSQDSGSPSYEQYF
abundance: .; j_gene: TRBJ1-1; v_gene: TRBV30; d_gene: .; CDR3nt: TGTGCCTGGAGTGTATTAGGAGGGTGGGACACTGAAGCTTTCTTT; CDR3aa: CAWSVLGGWDTEAFF
abundance: .; j_gene: TRBJ1-1; v_gene: TRBV6-6; d_gene: .; CDR3nt: TGTGCCAGCAGATTCCGGGACCCGAACACTGAAGCTTTCTTT; CDR3aa: CASRFRDPNTEAFF
abundance: .; j_gene: TRBJ1-2; v_gene: TRBV28; d_gene: .; CDR3nt: TGTGCCAGCAGTTTTAAAGGGGTATATGGCTACACCTTC; CDR3aa: CASSFKGVYGYTF
abundance: .; j_gene: TRBJ2-7; v_gene: TRBV28; d_gene: TRBD1; CDR3nt: TGTGCCAGCAGTCGACAAGCGCTCAGACAGGGGATAACCTACGAGCAGTACTTC; CDR3aa: CASSRQALRQGITYEQYF
abundance: .; j_gene: TRBJ1-2; v_gene: TRBV12-5; d_gene: .; CDR3nt: TGTGCTAGTGGCTCCGGGATTTATGGCTACACCTTC; CDR3aa: CASGSGIYGYTF
abundance: .; j_gene: TRBJ2-7; v_gene: TRBV19; d_gene: TRBD2; CDR3nt: TGTGCCAGTAGTATCCGGACTAGCAACTCCTACGAGCAGTACTTC; CDR3aa: CASSIRTSNSYEQYF
abundance: .; j_gene: TRBJ1-5; v_gene: TRBV9; d_gene: .; CDR3nt: TGTGCCAGCAGCGTAGATGGGGGCGCGTATCAGCCCCAGCATTTT; CDR3aa: CASSVDGGAYQPQHF
abundance: .; j_gene: TRBJ1-1; v_gene: TRBV7-2; d_gene: .; CDR3nt: TGTGCCAGCAGCTTCCGGTTTATGAACACTGAAGCTTTCTTT; CDR3aa: CASSFRFMNTEAFF
abundance: .; j_gene: TRBJ1-5; v_gene: TRBV7-8; d_gene: .; CDR3nt: TGTGCCAGCAGCTTTACGAATTCTGCCGGGCCCCAGCATTTT; CDR3aa: CASSFTNSAGPQHF